This TCR beta chain was found in a study of T cells after yellow fever vaccination. TCRdb reprocessed the 5' RACE reads via MiXCR and lists one record per CDR3 protein. The sample carries about 340,000 distinct CDR3 sequences, 12% recorded once. The CDR3 has 15 residues. The V gene's germline CDR1 is MDHEN and CDR2 SYDVKM. V dropped 6 bases and J dropped 4 bases, with 18 bases sitting between them. This clonotype was detected only a few times. Source: CD4+ T cells sorted from PBMCs, taken 15 days after the yellow fever booster vaccination. The genes are TRBV28 and TRBJ2-5; possibly TRBD1 for D (5 bases). The sequence came from a man younger than 35 who received the YFV17D yellow fever vaccine. CDR3 DNA: TGTGCCAGCAGCCACAGGACGGTCGCTCGAGAGACCCAGTACTTC. It encodes CASSHRTVARETQYF.